A single sample gave rise to the 16 T cell receptor beta chains below, sequenced in a study of T cells in Graves' hyperthyroidism and ophthalmopathy. Amplified regions were TCR beta CDR3 sequences from RNA transcripts. A first-round RT-PCR of the TCR CDR3 used the HTBI primer set. TCRdb recomputed calls from the multiplex PCR reads with MiXCR, one row per CDR3 protein. The sample records a few hundred thousand distinct CDR3 sequences, around a sixth being singletons. The material sequenced was blood. The source of these receptors is a woman in her 30s with Graves' hyperthyroidism.

The V and J genes are TRBV10-3 and TRBJ1-1; D ambiguous. The CDR3 runs to 12 residues. V lost 0 bases, J lost 8 bases, and 7 bases lay in between. Per the germline V gene, CDR1 is ENHRY and CDR2 is SYGVKD. The CDR3 protein is CAISESRREAFF. For the CDR3, the DNA is TGTGCCATCAGTGAGTCGAGGAGGGAAGCTTTCTTT.

Ten or more counts support this clonotype. The chain combines TRBV12-3 or TRBV12-4 with TRBJ2-1, with 7 bases that match TRBD2. Unmatched junction bases numbered 7, after V lost 5 bases and J lost 6 bases. The CDR3 covers 14 residues. The CDR3 region has the DNA TGTGCCAGCAGTGGGGGGAGGGCCTTCAATGAGCAGTTCTTC. It translates to CASSGGRAFNEQFF.

Points on this clonotype: One end of the junction varies from germline; a read error may be responsible. The chain is built from TRBV7-3 and TRBJ2-5; perhaps TRBD1 as D (5 bases). Germline V gene data show CDR1 as SGHTA and CDR2 as FQGTGA. This CDR3 has 13 residues. CDR3 loop: CASSSGMQEAQYF. DNA for the CDR3: TGTGCCAGCAGCTCAGGGATGCAAGAGGCCCAGTACTTC.

This chain connects TRBV9 to TRBJ2-5; D gene unclear. V was trimmed by 2 bases and J by 1 base, leaving 12 bases between them. Germline V gene lookup returns CDR1 SGDLS and CDR2 YYNGEE. There are 15 residues in the CDR3. The CDR3 loop is CASSVRSASQETQYF. CDR3 DNA sequence: TGTGCCAGCAGCGTGCGGAGTGCATCCCAAGAGACCCAGTACTTC.

The rearrangement uses TRBV2 and TRBJ2-2, with 9 positions matching TRBD2. This CDR3 is built from 17 residues. V was pared by 4 bases and J by 7 bases, with 13 bases of the junction left unmatched. The germline CDR1 and CDR2 sequences are SNHLY and FYNNEI. DNA of the CDR3: TGTGCCAGCAGTGGGACCCAATGGCTAGCGGGAAACGGGGAGCTGTTTTTT. As protein: CASSGTQWLAGNGELFF.

Many counts were recorded for this clonotype. The V call is TRBV28, the J call TRBJ2-7; the match to TRBD2 covers 8 bases. This CDR3 region has 13 residues. In germline, CDR1 is MDHEN, CDR2 SYDVKM. The V segment lost 6 bases and the J segment 5 bases; nucleotides outside the gene matches: 6. The CDR3 sequence: CASRFGGVNEQYF. The CDR3 DNA sequence: TGTGCCAGCAGATTCGGGGGGGTGAACGAGCAGTACTTC.

This clonotype was found a few times. This rearrangement joins TRBV7-2 to TRBJ1-3; possibly TRBD1 for D (5 bases). This CDR3 is 15 amino acids long. Trimming removed 4 bases at V and 0 bases at J, with 10 bases between. Per germline, CDR1 SGHTA and CDR2 FQGNSA. The CDR3 bases are TGTGCCAGCAGCTCGACAGCCAGCTCTGGAAACACCATATATTTT. Residues: CASSSTASSGNTIYF. The full variable domain, rest sourced from reference TRBV7-2 and TRBJ1-3, is GAGVSQSPSNKVTEKGKDVELRCDPISGHTALYWYRQSLGQGLEFLIYFQGNSAPDKSGLPSDRFSAERTGGSVSTLTIQRTQQEDSAVYLCASSSTASSGNTIYFGEGSWLTVV.

This clonotype was detected only a few times. The chain joins TRBV6-1 to TRBJ1-2; TRBD1 matches 7 bases. The germline V gene has CDR1 MNHNS and CDR2 SASEGT. V lost 2 bases and J lost 8; bases outside the gene matches: 5. The CDR3 length is 13 residues. The CDR3 DNA follows: TGTGCCAGCAGTGAAAGGGACAGACGCGGCTACACCTTC. Residues: CASSERDRRGYTF.

This clonotype was recorded at least ten times. The rearrangement uses TRBV2 and TRBJ1-5; D is unclear. The CDR3 sequence is 15 residues long. CDR1 and CDR2 from the germline V gene are SNHLY and FYNNEI. V gave up 3 bases and J gave up 0 bases, with 9 bases separating them. For the CDR3, the DNA is TGTGCCAGCAGTGACAGCGCCTTTAGCAATCAGCCCCAGCATTTT. Translating it yields CASSDSAFSNQPQHF.

The J gene is TRBJ2-3, the V gene TRBV11-3; 11 bases map to TRBD2. CDR1 is SGHNT, CDR2 YENEEA, per germline. Trimming at V came to 3 bases and at J to 0 bases, leaving 8 bases not matched to a gene. The CDR3 has 18 amino acids. In nucleotides, the CDR3 is TGTGCCAGCAGCTTCAACCAACGACTAGCGGGAAGCACAGATACGCAGTATTTT. The encoded protein is CASSFNQRLAGSTDTQYF.

Ten or more counts support this clonotype. The V call is TRBV20-1, the J call TRBJ2-1, with D tentatively TRBD2 (5 bases). Germline V CDR1 and CDR2: DFQATT, SNEGSKA (reference sequence). Trimming cost V 6 bases and J 0 bases, with 12 bases left between them. This CDR3 is built from 14 residues. CDR3 in DNA: TGCAGTGCCCCCTTGGGGAGCTCCTACAATGAGCAGTTCTTC. Protein product: CSAPLGSSYNEQFF.

This clonotype appeared many times. The J gene is TRBJ2-3, the V gene TRBV20-1, with 8 bases that match TRBD2. The CDR3 length is 15 residues. With 0 bases clipped from V and 2 bases from J, the junction kept 4 bases outside the gene matches. Germline CDR1 reads DFQATT; CDR2 reads SNEGSKA (reference sequence). CDR3 sequence: CSARDSSGYTDTQYF. DNA for the CDR3: TGCAGTGCTAGAGATTCTAGCGGGTACACAGATACGCAGTATTTT.

About this clonotype: The junction departs from the called germline gene at one end, perhaps through a read error. This rearrangement joins TRBV10-3 to TRBJ2-2; a possible D gene is TRBD2 (6 bases). Germline assignment: CDR1 ENHRY and CDR2 SYGVKD. This CDR3 contains 12 residues. The CDR3 region is CAISEGRGKLFF. The CDR3 DNA reads as TGTGCCATCAGTGAGGGTCGCGGGAAGCTGTTTTTT.

This clonotype occurred many times. The chain carries TRBV24-1 and TRBJ2-7; D is unresolved. This CDR3 is built from 14 residues. V gave up 4 bases and J gave up 3 bases, with 12 bases separating them. CDR1 and CDR2 from the germline V gene are KGHDR and SFDVKD. CDR3 sequence (DNA): TGTGCCACCAGTGACGCCGGGCCTTTCTACGAGCAGTACTTC. Amino acid sequence: CATSDAGPFYEQYF.

This clonotype was seen ten or more times. The V and J genes are TRBV6-2 or TRBV6-3 and TRBJ2-3, with 10 bases fitting TRBD2. Unmatched junction bases numbered 12, after V lost 0 bases and J lost 3 bases. Per the germline V gene, CDR1 is MNHEY and CDR2 is SVGEGT. CDR3 size: 19 residues. The CDR3 DNA reads as TGTGCCAGCAGTTACTCGAGGGCCCTAGCGGGAGAATCAACAGATACGCAGTATTTT. It yields the protein CASSYSRALAGESTDTQYF.

This clonotype has a count of ten or more. CDR3 loop: CASSLGLSDGYTF. CDR3 in DNA: TGTGCCAGCAGCTTGGGACTTTCGGATGGCTACACCTTC. V usage is TRBV7-3 and J usage is TRBJ1-2; possibly TRBD1 for D (5 bases). Trimming took 3 bases from V and 6 from J, leaving 11 bases between them. The germline V gene has CDR1 SGHTA and CDR2 FQGTGA. This CDR3 region has 13 residues.